The present TCR beta chain was sequenced within a study of B cell selection in AIRE deficiency. Data came from immunoSEQ multiplex PCR; TCRdb stores just in-frame clones and leaves some out. Seen here are 25,000 or so clones, 95% to 98% observed once, and the top ten hold around 0.17%. CDR1 is DFQATT and CDR2 is SNEGSKA in the germline V gene (reference sequence). The CDR3 sequence is 11 residues long. Remarks on this clone: Compared with germline, one end of the junction differs, possibly owing to a read error.

Conventional CD4 T cells were sorted as CD4+CD127+ cells. Sequenced: conventional CD4+ T cells sorted from PBMCs. This clonotype was sampled from a human donor with AIRE deficiency. V and J are TRBV20-1 and TRBJ2-7, with TRBD2 identical over 9 bases. The CDR3, as DNA: TGCAGTGCTCCAGGACTAGCGCCTCCTACTTTC. It yields the protein CSAPGLAPPTF.